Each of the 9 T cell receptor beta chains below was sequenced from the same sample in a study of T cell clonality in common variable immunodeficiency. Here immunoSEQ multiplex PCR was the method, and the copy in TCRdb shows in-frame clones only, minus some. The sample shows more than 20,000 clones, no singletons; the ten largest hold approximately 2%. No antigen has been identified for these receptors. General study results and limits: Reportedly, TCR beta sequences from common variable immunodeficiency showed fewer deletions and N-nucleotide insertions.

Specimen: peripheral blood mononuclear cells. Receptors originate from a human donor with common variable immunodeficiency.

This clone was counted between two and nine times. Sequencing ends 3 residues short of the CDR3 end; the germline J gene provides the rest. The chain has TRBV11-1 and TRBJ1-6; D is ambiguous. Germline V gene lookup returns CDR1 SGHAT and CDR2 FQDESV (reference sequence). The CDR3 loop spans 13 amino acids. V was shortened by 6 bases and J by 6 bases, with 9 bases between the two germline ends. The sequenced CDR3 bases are TGTGCCAGCAGAGACTCGTCTAATTCACCC. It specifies CASRDSSNSP. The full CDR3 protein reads CASRDSSNSPLHF.

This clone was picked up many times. The sequenced CDR3 bases are TGTGCCTGGAGCACGGGTCACCAAGAGACC. Translated: CAWSTGHQET. From start to end, the CDR3 is CAWSTGHQETQYF. The chain carries TRBV30 and TRBJ2-5; D is uncertain. The read ends 3 residues shy of where the CDR3 ends; the end is completed using the germline J gene. Between the trimmed V and J ends, which lost 3 bases and 0 bases, there was a span of 8 bases. The CDR3 totals 13 residues. Germline loops: CDR1 GTSNPN, CDR2 SVGIG (reference sequence).

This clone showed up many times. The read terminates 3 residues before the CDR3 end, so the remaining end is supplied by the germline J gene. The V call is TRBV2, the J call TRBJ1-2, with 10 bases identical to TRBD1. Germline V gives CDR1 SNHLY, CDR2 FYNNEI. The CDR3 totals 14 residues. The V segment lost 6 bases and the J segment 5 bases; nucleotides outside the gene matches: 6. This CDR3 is CASSGQGVGYGYTF. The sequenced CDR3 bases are TGTGCCAGCAGCGGACAGGGGGTTGGATATGGC.

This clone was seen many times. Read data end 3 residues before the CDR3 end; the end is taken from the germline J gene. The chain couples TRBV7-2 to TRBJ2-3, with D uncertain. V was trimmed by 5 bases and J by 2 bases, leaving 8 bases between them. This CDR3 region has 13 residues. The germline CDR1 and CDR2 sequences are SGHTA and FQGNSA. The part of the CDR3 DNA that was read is TGTGCCAGCAGCAAGGTTGTCACAGATACG. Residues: CASSKVVTDT. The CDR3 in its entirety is CASSKVVTDTQYF.

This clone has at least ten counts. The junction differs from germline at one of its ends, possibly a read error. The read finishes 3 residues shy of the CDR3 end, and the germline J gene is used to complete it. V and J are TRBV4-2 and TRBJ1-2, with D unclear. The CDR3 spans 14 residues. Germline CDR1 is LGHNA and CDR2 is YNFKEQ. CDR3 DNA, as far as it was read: TGCGCCAGCAGCCAAAACCGACAAGACTATGGC. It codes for CASSQNRQDYG. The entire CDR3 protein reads CASSQNRQDYGYTF.

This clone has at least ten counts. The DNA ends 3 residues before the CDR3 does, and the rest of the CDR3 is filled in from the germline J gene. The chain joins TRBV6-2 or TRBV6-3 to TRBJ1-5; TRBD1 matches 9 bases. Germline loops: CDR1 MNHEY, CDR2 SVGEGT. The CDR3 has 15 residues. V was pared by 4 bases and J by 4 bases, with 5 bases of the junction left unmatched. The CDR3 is CASSFGQGMNQPQHF. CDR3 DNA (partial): TGTGCCAGCAGTTTTGGACAGGGGATGAATCAGCCC.

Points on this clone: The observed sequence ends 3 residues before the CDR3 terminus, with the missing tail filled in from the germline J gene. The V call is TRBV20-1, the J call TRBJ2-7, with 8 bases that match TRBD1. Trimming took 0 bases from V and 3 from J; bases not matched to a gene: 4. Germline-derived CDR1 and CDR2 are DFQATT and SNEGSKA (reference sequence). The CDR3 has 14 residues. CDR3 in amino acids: CSARDPGTGYEQYF. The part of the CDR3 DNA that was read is TGCAGTGCTAGAGATCCCGGGACAGGCTACGAG.

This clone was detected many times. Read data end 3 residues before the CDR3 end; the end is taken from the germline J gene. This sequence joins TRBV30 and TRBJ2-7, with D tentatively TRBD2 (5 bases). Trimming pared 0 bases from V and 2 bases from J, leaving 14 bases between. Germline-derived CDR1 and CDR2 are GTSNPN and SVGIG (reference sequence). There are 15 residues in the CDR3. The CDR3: CAWSVRAEATYEQYF. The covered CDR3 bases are TGTGCCTGGAGTGTACGAGCGGAGGCTACCTACGAG.

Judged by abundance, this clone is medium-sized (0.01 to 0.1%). CDR3 DNA, as far as it was read: TGTGCCAGCAGCTTAATAAGCGGCAGGGGGCAAGATACG. Its translation: CASSLISGRGQDT. The whole CDR3 is CASSLISGRGQDTQYF. This chain uses TRBV7-3 with TRBJ2-3, with 8 bases lining up with TRBD1. Coverage ceases 3 residues before the CDR3 finishes, and the germline J gene fills in the end. V lost 1 base, J lost 5 bases, and 8 bases stayed unmatched. Germline-derived CDR1 and CDR2 are SGHTA and FQGTGA. The CDR3 contains 16 residues.